The clone carrying this T cell receptor beta chain has more than one count but fewer than ten. The sample originates from a study of human T cells and chemical hapten exposure. Study overall: A roughly 2 cm by roughly 2 cm inner upper arm patch received 2% DPC for sensitization. Variation in per-sample TCR yields came mainly from small pooled library volume differences.

The CDR3 sequence is 14 residues long. Germline trimming cut 5 bases from V and 6 bases from J; bases unmatched to any gene: 9. The germline gives CDR1 MDHEN, CDR2 SYDVKM. As to time point: patch test 1, 2 weeks after DPC sensitization. Treatment in this sample: therapeutic diphenylcyclopropenone sensitization with weekly scalp DPC. A single record per CDR3 protein comes from TCRdb applying MiXCR to the RACE reads. The sample records roughly 98,000 distinct CDR3 sequences, over 10% being singletons. This receptor was identified in a woman aged 40 to 50 with alopecia areata. Some clones in this sample may be carry-over from other donors' samples. The sample was whole blood, taken in connection with sensitization to the hapten diphenylcyclopropenone (DPC). The chain uses TRBV28 and TRBJ2-7; 8 nucleotides match TRBD1. The CDR3 protein is CASSPPRTGPEQYF. CDR3 bases: TGTGCCAGCAGTCCCCCACGGACAGGGCCCGAGCAGTACTTC.